This TCR beta chain was captured by sequencing in a study of cytomegalovirus exposure and HLA in healthy donors. The study, taken as a whole, reports: It was reported that the classifier diagnosed cytomegalovirus status with high specificity and sensitivity in both the original and validation cohorts.

To note about this clone: Its antigen is unknown.

The V and J ends lost 5 bases and 11 bases respectively, with 21 bases between them. Germline V lookup: CDR1 SEHNR, CDR2 FQNEAQ (reference sequence). The CDR3 contains 14 residues. Assay used: immunoSEQ multiplex PCR; TCRdb lists only in-frame clones, some missing. The sample contains about 360,000 clones, around 86% of which appear only once. The approximately 120-subject validation cohort, separate from the approximately 670-subject first cohort, included the donors. Sequenced material: PBMCs. The TCR sequence derives from a woman aged 18-29 years in good health and CMV-seronegative. This sequence joins TRBV7-9 and TRBJ1-2; D gene uncertain. The CDR3 DNA reads TGTGCCAGCAGCCCCCCTATGGGCGGGGAATCATACACCTTC. As protein: CASSPPMGGESYTF.